The following is a T cell receptor (beta chain) sequence with its context. Its antigen is not identified. This sample was taken from a study of T cell repertoires in cytomegalovirus infection. Study background: In public TCR beta signatures, there were indications of both CMV infection and matching HLA type.

Via MiXCR, TCRdb re-called the reads, giving one row per CDR3 protein. The sample includes 150,000 to 200,000 distinct CDR3 sequences, approximately 19% of them seen just once. V was cut by 0 bases and J by 6 bases, with 14 bases left in between. The germline gives CDR1 DFQATT, CDR2 SNEGSKA (reference sequence). The CDR3 runs 15 residues. Findings and limits, study-wide: CMV-specific TCR beta clonotypes restricted by HLA-C were the ones dominating the ex vivo response. Public TCR beta family frequency separated CMV-and-HLA carriers, including in an independent cohort.

This clonotype was sampled from a human donor in good health (CMV status not recorded). Some clones in this sample may be carry-over from other donors' samples. Sequencing was done on a sample of PBMCs. The chain is built from TRBV20-1 and TRBJ2-2; no definite D call. The CDR3 reads CSARDSTSRAGELFF. As DNA, the CDR3 is TGCAGTGCTAGAGATTCGACAAGCCGGGCCGGGGAGCTGTTTTTT.